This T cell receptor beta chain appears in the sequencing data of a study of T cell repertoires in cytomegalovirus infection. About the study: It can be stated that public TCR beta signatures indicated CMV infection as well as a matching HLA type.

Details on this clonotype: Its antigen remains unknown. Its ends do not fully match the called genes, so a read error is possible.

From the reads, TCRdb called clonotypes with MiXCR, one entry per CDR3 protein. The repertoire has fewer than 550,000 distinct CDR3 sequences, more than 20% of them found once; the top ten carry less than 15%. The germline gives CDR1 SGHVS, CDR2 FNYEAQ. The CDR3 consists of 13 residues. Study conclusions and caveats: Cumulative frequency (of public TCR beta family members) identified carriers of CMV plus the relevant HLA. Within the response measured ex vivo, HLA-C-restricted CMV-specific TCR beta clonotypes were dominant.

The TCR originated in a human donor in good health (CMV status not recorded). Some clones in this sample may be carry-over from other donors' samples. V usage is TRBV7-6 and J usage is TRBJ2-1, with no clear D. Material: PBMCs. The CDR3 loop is CTSARVNGNEQFF. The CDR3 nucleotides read TGTACCAGCGCTAGGGTCAACGGGAATGAGCAGTTCTTC.